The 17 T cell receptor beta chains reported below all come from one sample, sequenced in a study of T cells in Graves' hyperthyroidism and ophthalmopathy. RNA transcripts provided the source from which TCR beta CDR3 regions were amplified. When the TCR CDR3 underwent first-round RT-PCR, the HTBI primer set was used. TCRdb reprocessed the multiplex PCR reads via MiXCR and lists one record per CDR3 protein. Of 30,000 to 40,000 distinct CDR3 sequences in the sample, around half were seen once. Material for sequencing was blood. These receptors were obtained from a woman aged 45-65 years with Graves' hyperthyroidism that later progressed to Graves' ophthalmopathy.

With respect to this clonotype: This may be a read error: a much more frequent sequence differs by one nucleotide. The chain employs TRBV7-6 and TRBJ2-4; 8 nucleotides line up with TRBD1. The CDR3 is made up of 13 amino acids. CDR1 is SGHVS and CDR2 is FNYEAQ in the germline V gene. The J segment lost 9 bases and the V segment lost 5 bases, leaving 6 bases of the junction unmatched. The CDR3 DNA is TGTGCCAGCAGCCCACAGGGGGGAGGCATTCAGTACTTC. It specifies CASSPQGGGIQYF. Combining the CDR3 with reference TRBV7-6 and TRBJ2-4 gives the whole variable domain GAGVSQSPRYKVTKRGQDVALRCDPISGHVSLYWYRQALGQGPEFLTYFNYEAQQDKSGLPNDRFSAERPEGSISTLTIQRTEQRDSAMYRCASSPQGGGIQYFGAGTRLSVL.

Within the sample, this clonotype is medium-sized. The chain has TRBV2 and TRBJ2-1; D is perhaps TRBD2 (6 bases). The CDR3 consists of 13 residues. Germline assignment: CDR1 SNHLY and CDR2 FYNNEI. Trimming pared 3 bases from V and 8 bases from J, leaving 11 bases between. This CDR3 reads CASSEVIADEQFF. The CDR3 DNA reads TGTGCCAGCAGTGAGGTGATAGCGGATGAGCAGTTCTTC.

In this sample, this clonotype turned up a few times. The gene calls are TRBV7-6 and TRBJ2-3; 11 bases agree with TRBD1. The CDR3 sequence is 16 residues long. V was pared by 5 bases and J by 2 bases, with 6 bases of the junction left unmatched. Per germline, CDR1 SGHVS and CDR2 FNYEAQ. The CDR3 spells CASSLGTGGSTDTQYF. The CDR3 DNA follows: TGTGCCAGCAGCCTAGGGACAGGGGGTTCCACAGATACGCAGTATTTT.

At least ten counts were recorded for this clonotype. The CDR3 coding sequence is TGTGCCAGCAGCTTGGCCTCAGGGTTCACCTACGAGCAGTACTTC. This sequence encodes CASSLASGFTYEQYF. The chain combines TRBV5-6 with TRBJ2-7; D might be TRBD1 (5 bases). V gave up 0 bases and J gave up 2 bases, with 12 bases separating them. The CDR3 has 15 amino acids. Germline lookup yields CDR1 SGHDT and CDR2 YYEEEE.

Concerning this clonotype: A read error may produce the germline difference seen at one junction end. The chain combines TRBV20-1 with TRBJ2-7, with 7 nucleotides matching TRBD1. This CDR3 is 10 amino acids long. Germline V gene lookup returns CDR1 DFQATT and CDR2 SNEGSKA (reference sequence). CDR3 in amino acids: CSARRQGRGF. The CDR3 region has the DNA TGCAGTGCCAGACGACAGGGTAGGGGATTC.

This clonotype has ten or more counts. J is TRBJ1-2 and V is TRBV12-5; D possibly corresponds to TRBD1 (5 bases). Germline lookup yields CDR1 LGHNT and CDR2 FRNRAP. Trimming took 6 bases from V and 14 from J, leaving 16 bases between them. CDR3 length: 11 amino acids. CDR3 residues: CASGRAGNRTF. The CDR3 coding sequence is TGTGCTAGTGGCCGGGCAGGGAATCGGACCTTC.

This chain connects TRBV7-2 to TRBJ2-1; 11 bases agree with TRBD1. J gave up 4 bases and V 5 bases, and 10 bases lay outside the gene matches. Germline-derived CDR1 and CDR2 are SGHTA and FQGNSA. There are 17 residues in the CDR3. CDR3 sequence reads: CASSRSGQGVGYNEQFF. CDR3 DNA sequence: TGTGCCAGCAGCAGATCGGGACAGGGGGTGGGGTACAATGAGCAGTTCTTC.

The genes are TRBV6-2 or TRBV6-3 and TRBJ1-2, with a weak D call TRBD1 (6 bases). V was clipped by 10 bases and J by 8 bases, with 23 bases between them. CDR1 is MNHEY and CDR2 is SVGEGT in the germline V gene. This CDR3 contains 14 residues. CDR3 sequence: CATKTGLGQGGYTF. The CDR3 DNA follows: TGTGCCACCAAAACAGGGTTGGGCCAGGGGGGCTACACCTTC.

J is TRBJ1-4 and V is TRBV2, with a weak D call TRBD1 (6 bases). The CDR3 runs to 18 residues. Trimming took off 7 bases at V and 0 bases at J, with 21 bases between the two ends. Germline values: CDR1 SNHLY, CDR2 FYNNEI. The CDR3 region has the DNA TGTGCCAGCATATATCGTGGGGGCAGACGCGCAACTAATGAAAAACTGTTTTTT. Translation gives CASIYRGGRRATNEKLFF.

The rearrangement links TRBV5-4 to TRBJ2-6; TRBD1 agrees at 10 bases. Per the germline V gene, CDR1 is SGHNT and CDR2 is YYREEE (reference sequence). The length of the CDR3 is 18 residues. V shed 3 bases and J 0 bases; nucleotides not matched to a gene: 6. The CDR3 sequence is CASSSLRTGGSGANVLTF. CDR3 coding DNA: TGTGCCAGCAGCTCCCTCCGGACAGGGGGCTCTGGGGCCAACGTCCTGACTTTC.

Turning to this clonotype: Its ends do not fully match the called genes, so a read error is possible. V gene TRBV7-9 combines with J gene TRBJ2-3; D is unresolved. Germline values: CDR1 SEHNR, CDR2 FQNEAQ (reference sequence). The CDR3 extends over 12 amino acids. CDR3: CASGFNADTQYF. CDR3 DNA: TGTGCCAGCGGCTTTAACGCAGATACGCAGTATTTT.

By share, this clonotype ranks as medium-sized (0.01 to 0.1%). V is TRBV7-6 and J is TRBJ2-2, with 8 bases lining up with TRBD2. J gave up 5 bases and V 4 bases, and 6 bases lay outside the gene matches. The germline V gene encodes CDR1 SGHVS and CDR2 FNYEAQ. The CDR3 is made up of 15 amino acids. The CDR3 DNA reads TGTGCCAGCAGCTCGACTAGCGTAGGGACCGGGGAGCTGTTTTTT. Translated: CASSSTSVGTGELFF.

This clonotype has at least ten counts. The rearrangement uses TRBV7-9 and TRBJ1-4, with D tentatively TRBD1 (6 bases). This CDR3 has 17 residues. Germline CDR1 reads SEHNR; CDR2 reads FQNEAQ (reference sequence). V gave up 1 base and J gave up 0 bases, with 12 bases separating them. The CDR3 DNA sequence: TGTGCCAGCAGCTTAGGGGGACACCAGACAACTAATGAAAAACTGTTTTTT. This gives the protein CASSLGGHQTTNEKLFF.

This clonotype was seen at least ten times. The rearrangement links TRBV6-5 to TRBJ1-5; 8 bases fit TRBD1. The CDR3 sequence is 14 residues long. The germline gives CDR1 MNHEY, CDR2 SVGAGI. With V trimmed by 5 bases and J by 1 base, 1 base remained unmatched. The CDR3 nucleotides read TGTGCCAGCAGTCGGACAGGGAGCAATCAGCCCCAGCATTTT. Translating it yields CASSRTGSNQPQHF.

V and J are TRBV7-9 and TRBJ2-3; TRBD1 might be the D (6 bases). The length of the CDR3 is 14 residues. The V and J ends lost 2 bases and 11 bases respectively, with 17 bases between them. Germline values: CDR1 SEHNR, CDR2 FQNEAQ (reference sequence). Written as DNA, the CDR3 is TGTGCCAGCAGCTTATCAGGGGTTAGCAATGAGCAGTATTTT. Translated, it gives CASSLSGVSNEQYF. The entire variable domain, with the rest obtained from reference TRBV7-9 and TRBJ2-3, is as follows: DTGVSQNPRHKITKRGQNVTFRCDPISEHNRLYWYRQTLGQGPEFLTYFQNEAQLEKSRLLSDRFSAERPKGSFSTLEIQRTEQGDSAMYLCASSLSGVSNEQYFGPGTRLTVL.

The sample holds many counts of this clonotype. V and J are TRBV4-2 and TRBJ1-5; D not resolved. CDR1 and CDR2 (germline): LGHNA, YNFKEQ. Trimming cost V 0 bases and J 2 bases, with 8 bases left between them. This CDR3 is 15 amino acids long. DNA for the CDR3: TGTGCCAGCAGCCAAGATAGGCAGCGCAATCAGCCCCAGCATTTT. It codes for CASSQDRQRNQPQHF.

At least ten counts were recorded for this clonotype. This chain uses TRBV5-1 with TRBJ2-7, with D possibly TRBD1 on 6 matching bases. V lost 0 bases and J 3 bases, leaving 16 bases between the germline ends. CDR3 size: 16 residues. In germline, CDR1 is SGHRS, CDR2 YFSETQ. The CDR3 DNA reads TGCGCCAGCAGCTTGGAACCGGGCCCAGGGGACTACGAGCAGTACTTC. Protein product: CASSLEPGPGDYEQYF.